One sample yielded the 15 T cell receptor beta chains listed below, sequenced in a study of graft-versus-host responses after intestinal transplantation (dated by TCRdb to about 2021). The method behind the library was the immunoSEQ multiplex PCR assay. Not all clones reach the TCRdb copy of this immuneACCESS table, which keeps in-frame sequences only. Checked studies attribute under half of the gap to unresolved V genes and leave the rest unexplained. This sample comprises under 95,000 clones, 88% of them detected only once. Around 0.3% of the sample is held by the ten biggest clonotypes. The label giving this sample's time point can be read as: cells obtained before transplantation from donor or recipient. These receptors lack a known antigen. Sample: unstimulated CD4+ T cells sorted from spleen or lymph node cells, taken before transplant. These receptors were obtained from a human donor who was the organ donor for an intestinal transplant.

V gene TRBV4-1 combines with J gene TRBJ1-5; D possibly corresponds to TRBD1 (5 bases). Trimming cost V 4 bases and J 3 bases, with 13 bases left between them. There are 15 residues in the CDR3. Germline V gene lookup returns CDR1 MGHRA and CDR2 YSYEKL. The CDR3 spells CASSPRGAFNQPQHF. The CDR3 bases are TGCGCCAGCAGCCCCCGCGGGGCATTCAATCAGCCCCAGCATTTT.

The chain employs TRBV7-9 and TRBJ1-2, with TRBD1 matching 12 bases. With 3 bases clipped from V and 2 bases from J, the junction kept 1 base outside the gene matches. Germline V gene data show CDR1 as SEHNR and CDR2 as FQNEAQ (reference sequence). This CDR3 is 15 amino acids long. CDR3: CASSLGQGANYGYTF. CDR3 nucleotides: TGTGCCAGCAGCTTGGGACAGGGGGCCAACTATGGCTACACCTTC.

The chain recombines TRBV7-8 with TRBJ2-7; unclear D gene. The CDR3 is made up of 11 amino acids. Germline V lookup: CDR1 SGHVS, CDR2 FQNEAQ. With 1 base removed from V and 4 bases from J, the gap between germline ends came to 2 bases. CDR3 sequence (DNA): TGTGCCAGCAGCTTAGTATACGAGCAGTACTTC. Translation: CASSLVYEQYF. The full variable domain, its missing parts supplied by reference TRBV7-8 and TRBJ2-7, is GAGVSQSPRYKVAKRGQDVALRCDPISGHVSLFWYQQALGQGPEFLTYFQNEAQLDKSGLPSDRFFAERPEGSVSTLKIQRTQQEDSAVYLCASSLVYEQYFGPGTRLTVT.

CDR3 bases: TGCGCCAGCAGCCAAGATCGGGGAGGAGGCAGGGGCTACACCTTC. This sequence encodes CASSQDRGGGRGYTF. This sequence joins TRBV4-1 and TRBJ1-2; D ambiguous. CDR1 is MGHRA and CDR2 is YSYEKL in the germline V gene. There are 15 residues in the CDR3. Trimming took 0 bases from V and 8 from J, leaving 16 bases between them.

The table lists this clone with a few counts. The chain combines TRBV6-1 with TRBJ2-2; no reliable D call. The CDR3 loop spans 11 amino acids. V lost 4 bases and J lost 7, with 4 bases in between. The germline CDR1 and CDR2 sequences are MNHNS and SASEGT. For the CDR3, the DNA is TGTGCCAGCAGTGGTAACGGGGAGCTGTTTTTT. This encodes CASSGNGELFF.

This chain joins TRBV14 and TRBJ2-1; D is possibly TRBD2 (5 bases). Germline values: CDR1 SGHDN, CDR2 FVKESK. The CDR3 consists of 16 residues. V lost 3 bases to trimming and J lost 7 bases, with 19 bases between them. The CDR3 loop is CASSHPRAPLRNEQFF. CDR3 nucleotide sequence: TGTGCCAGCAGCCACCCGAGGGCCCCGTTGAGGAATGAGCAGTTCTTC.

J is TRBJ2-7 and V is TRBV18; D is ambiguous. V was shortened by 3 bases and J by 2 bases, with 20 bases between the two germline ends. The germline CDR1 and CDR2 sequences are KGHSH and LQKENI. The CDR3 has 17 amino acids. The CDR3 is CASSPNGRSAHPYEQYF. CDR3 DNA: TGTGCCAGCTCACCGAACGGCCGGAGTGCCCATCCCTACGAGCAGTACTTC.

The rearrangement uses TRBV30 and TRBJ2-3; 8 bases fit TRBD2. Unmatched junction bases numbered 3, after V lost 0 bases and J lost 1 base. Germline assignment: CDR1 GTSNPN and CDR2 SVGIG (reference sequence). The CDR3 is made up of 15 amino acids. CDR3 nucleotides: TGTGCCTGGAGTGTCGGGGGGGCGCGCACAGATACGCAGTATTTT. Translated, it gives CAWSVGGARTDTQYF.

The V call is TRBV28, the J call TRBJ1-3, with D hard to call. The CDR3 is 15 amino acids. Germline V gene data show CDR1 as MDHEN and CDR2 as SYDVKM. The germline V and J ends were trimmed by 10 bases and 0 bases, with 16 bases remaining between them. The CDR3 is CATSRGLRSGNTIYF. The CDR3 bases are TGTGCCACCTCTCGGGGTTTGCGCTCTGGAAACACCATATATTTT.

The gene calls are TRBV10-3 and TRBJ1-4; D is possibly TRBD1 (5 bases). With 8 bases removed from V and 4 bases from J, the gap between germline ends came to 14 bases. The CDR3 consists of 14 residues. Germline V lookup: CDR1 ENHRY, CDR2 SYGVKD. The CDR3 region has the DNA TGTGCCATCGCCAATGGGGCCTTTAATGAAAAACTGTTTTTT. It is translated as CAIANGAFNEKLFF.

V gene TRBV2 combines with J gene TRBJ1-5; 7 positions agree with TRBD1. After removal of 3 bases from V and 4 bases from J, the junction contained 6 bases not matched to a gene. Germline CDR1 and CDR2: SNHLY and FYNNEI. The CDR3 length is 15 residues. Written as DNA, the CDR3 is TGTGCCAGCAGTGACGTGACAGGGCCAAATCAGCCCCAGCATTTT. It encodes CASSDVTGPNQPQHF.

This clone has only a few counts. The J gene is TRBJ2-1, the V gene TRBV4-1, with 8 bases identical to TRBD2. Germline CDR1 and CDR2: MGHRA and YSYEKL. This CDR3 region has 15 residues. Trimming at V came to 4 bases and at J to 7 bases, leaving 9 bases not matched to a gene. CDR3 loop: CASSPVGAGGNEQFF. For the CDR3, the DNA is TGCGCCAGCAGCCCGGTCGGCGCGGGAGGTAATGAGCAGTTCTTC.

This chain links TRBV2 with TRBJ1-1; weak D call: TRBD1 (6 bases). There are 14 residues in the CDR3. Germline V CDR1 and CDR2: SNHLY, FYNNEI. The V gene lost 3 bases and the J gene lost 11 bases, with 19 bases spanning the gap. The CDR3 sequence: CASSEVRDTSRAFF. The CDR3 nucleotides are TGTGCCAGCAGTGAGGTCCGGGACACCAGCCGGGCTTTCTTT.

The chain uses TRBV28 and TRBJ2-3, with 10 bases identical to TRBD2. J lost 4 bases, V lost 4 bases, and 8 bases had no gene match. The CDR3 spans 16 residues. The V gene's germline CDR1 is MDHEN and CDR2 SYDVKM. DNA for the CDR3: TGTGCCAGCAGTTCTAGCGGGAGTCCATCGCCAGATACGCAGTATTTT. Translated: CASSSSGSPSPDTQYF.

The V gene is TRBV27, the J gene TRBJ2-6, with TRBD1 as a possible D gene (6 bases). The V end lost 2 bases, the J end lost 2 bases, and 19 bases lay between the germline ends. CDR1 and CDR2 (germline): MNHEY, SMNVEV (reference sequence). The CDR3 extends over 19 amino acids. CDR3 nucleotides: TGTGCCAGCAGTTTAACGGCGGCCAGGGGCAAGGCTGGGGCCAACGTCCTGACTTTC. As protein: CASSLTAARGKAGANVLTF.